These T cell receptor beta chains were read from a single sample in a study of blood T cell repertoires in COVID-19. Data came from immunoSEQ multiplex PCR; TCRdb stores just in-frame clones and leaves some out. The top ten clones hold about 12% of a sample with about 150,000 clones, approximately 80% of them seen once. Sequencing input: peripheral blood. Receptors originate from a woman in her fifties or sixties with COVID-19, enrolled during active disease. The conserved cysteine and the conserved F or W are not part of the CDR3 here. Fields, in order: V gene, J gene, CDR3 protein.

TRBV11-2	TRBJ1-4	ASSLLRQGEKLF
TRBV30	TRBJ1-1	AWSKTGGWGTEAF
TRBV5-4	TRBJ2-5	ASSLELEETQY
TRBV9	TRBJ2-2	ASSIRAGTGGSNTGELF
TRBV5-1	TRBJ1-6	ASSPGGENSPLH
TRBV28	TRBJ1-4	ASSLSGARKEKLF
TRBV6-5	TRBJ2-2	ASRRDRWTGELF
TRBV5-6	TRBJ1-1	ASKDSHTEAF
TRBV15	TRBJ1-6	ATSRATGMVSPLH
TRBV6-5	TRBJ2-1	ASSYSGQGALMQF
TRBV29-1	TRBJ1-2	SGGTGNGYT
TRBV5-4	TRBJ2-5	ASRGRTRAQETQY
TRBV19	TRBJ1-2	ASSWGGSEYGYT
TRBV7-3	TRBJ2-5	ASSYLTGQGETQY
TRBV9	TRBJ1-1	ASSGGVSGAF
TRBV19	TRBJ2-2	ASSSPSGSQNSGELF
TRBV7-8	TRBJ2-7	ASSLAGLAVYKY
TRBV11-2	TRBJ2-1	ASSPLNEQF
TRBV14	TRBJ2-5	ASSQEQGRETQY
TRBV20-1	TRBJ2-1	SASRSSSYNEQF
TRBV5-1	TRBJ1-2	ASSFRDRGRVGYGYT
TRBV27	TRBJ2-5	ASSLLAGGQETQY
TRBV7-9	TRBJ2-1	ASSLVLSDSYNEQF
TRBV4-1	TRBJ1-5	ASSQERTGNQPQH
TRBV27	TRBJ2-3	ASSRTGTSPGTDTQY
TRBV5-1	TRBJ2-5	ASSRESAGETQY
TRBV27	TRBJ2-1	ASSWGLALYNEQF
TRBV27	TRBJ1-2	ASSLSTGVSYGYT
TRBV5-1	TRBJ1-1	ASGEQGAEAF
TRBV10-2	TRBJ1-1	ASSESKLMNTEAF
TRBV7-9	TRBJ1-1	ASSFYGTGRNTEAF
TRBV5-5	TRBJ2-1	ASSLEVAGGFNEQF
TRBV3-1/TRBV3-2	TRBJ1-2	ASSRTGGTGGYT
TRBV7-9	TRBJ1-1	ASSLAAGANTEAF
TRBV11-2	TRBJ1-6	ASSSSGHNNSPLH